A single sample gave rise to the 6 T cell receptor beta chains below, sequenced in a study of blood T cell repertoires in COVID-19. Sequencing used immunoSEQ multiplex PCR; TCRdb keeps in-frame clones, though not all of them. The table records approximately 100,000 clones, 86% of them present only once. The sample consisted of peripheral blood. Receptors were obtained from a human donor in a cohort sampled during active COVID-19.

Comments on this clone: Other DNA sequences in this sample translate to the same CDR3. The CDR3, as DNA: TGTGCCAGCAGCGTTCGGGGGGGTGAGACCCAGTACTTC. Its translation is CASSVRGGETQYF. The rearrangement links TRBV9 to TRBJ2-5; 8 bases align to TRBD2. The V gene end was trimmed by 2 bases and the J gene end by 5 bases; junction bases not matched to a gene: 2. The CDR3 sequence is 13 residues long. CDR1 SGDLS and CDR2 YYNGEE come from the germline V gene.

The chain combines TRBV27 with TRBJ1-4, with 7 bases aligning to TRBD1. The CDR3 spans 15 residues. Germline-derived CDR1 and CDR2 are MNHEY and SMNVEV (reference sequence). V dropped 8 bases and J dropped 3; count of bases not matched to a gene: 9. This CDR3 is CASRQGLLSNEKLFF. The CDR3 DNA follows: TGTGCCAGCCGACAGGGATTACTATCTAATGAAAAACTGTTTTTT.

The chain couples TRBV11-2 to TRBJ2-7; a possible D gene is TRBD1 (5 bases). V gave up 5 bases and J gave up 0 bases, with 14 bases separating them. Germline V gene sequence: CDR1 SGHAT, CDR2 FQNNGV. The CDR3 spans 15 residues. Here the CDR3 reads CASSLGVRSSYEQYF. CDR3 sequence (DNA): TGTGCCAGCAGCCTAGGGGTAAGGAGCTCCTACGAGCAGTACTTC.

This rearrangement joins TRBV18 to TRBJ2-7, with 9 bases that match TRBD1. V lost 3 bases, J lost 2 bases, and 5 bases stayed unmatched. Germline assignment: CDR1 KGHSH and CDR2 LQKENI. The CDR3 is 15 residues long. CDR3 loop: CASSPGQGPAYEQYF. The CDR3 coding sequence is TGTGCCAGCTCACCTGGACAGGGGCCCGCCTACGAGCAGTACTTC.

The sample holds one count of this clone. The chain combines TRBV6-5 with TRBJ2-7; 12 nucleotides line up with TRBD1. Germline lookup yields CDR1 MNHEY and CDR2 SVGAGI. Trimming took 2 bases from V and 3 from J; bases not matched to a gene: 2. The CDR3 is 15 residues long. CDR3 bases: TGTGCCAGCAGTTACCGGGACAGGGGGCACTACGAGCAGTACTTC. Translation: CASSYRDRGHYEQYF.

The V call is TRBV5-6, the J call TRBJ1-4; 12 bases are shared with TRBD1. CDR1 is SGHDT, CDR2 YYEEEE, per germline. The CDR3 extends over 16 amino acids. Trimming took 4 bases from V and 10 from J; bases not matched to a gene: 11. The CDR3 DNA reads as TGTGCCAGCAGCGCCGCTTCCGGGACAGGGGGCGGAAAACTGTTTTTT. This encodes CASSAASGTGGGKLFF. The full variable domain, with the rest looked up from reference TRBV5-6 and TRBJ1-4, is DAGVTQSPTHLIKTRGQQVTLRCSPKSGHDTVSWYQQALGQGPQFIFQYYEEEERQRGNFPDRFSGHQFPNYSSELNVNALLLGDSALYLCASSAASGTGGGKLFFGSGTQLSVL.